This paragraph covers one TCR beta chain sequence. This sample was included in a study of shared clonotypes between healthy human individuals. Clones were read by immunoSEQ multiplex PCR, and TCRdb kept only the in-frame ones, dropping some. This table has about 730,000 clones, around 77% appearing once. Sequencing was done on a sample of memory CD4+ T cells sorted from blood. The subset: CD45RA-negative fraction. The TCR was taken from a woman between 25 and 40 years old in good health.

The DNA for the CDR3 is TGCAGCGCCCGGAGCCAGGGGACCAATGAAAAACTGTTTTTT. This codes for CSARSQGTNEKLFF. The gene calls are TRBV29-1 and TRBJ1-4; tentative D call: TRBD1 (6 bases). This CDR3 contains 14 residues. The germline V gene encodes CDR1 SQVTM and CDR2 ANQGSEA. The V and J ends lost 7 bases and 5 bases respectively, with 17 bases between them.